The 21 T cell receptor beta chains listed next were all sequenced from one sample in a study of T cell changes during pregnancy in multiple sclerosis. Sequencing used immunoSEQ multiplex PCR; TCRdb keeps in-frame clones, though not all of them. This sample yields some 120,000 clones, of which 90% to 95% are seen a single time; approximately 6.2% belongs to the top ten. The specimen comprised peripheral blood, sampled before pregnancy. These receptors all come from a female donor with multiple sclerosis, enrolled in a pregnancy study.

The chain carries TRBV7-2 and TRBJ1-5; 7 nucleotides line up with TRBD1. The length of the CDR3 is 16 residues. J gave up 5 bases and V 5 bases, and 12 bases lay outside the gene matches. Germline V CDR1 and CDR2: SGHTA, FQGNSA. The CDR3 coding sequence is TGTGCCAGCAGCCCTCGTACAGGGGCATCCCATCAGCCCCAGCATTTT. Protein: CASSPRTGASHQPQHF.

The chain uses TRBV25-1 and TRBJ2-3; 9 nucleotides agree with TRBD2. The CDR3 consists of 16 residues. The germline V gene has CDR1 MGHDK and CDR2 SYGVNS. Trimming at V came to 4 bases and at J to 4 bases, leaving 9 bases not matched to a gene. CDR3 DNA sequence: TGTGCCAGCAGTGGAAGTGTAGCGGGAGTCGCAGATACGCAGTATTTT. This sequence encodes CASSGSVAGVADTQYF.

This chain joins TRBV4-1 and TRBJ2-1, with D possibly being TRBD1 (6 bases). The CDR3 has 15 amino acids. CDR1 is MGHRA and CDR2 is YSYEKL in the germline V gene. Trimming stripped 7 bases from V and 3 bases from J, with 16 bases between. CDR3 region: CASTGVQGNYNEQFF. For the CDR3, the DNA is TGCGCCAGCACTGGGGTACAGGGAAACTACAATGAGCAGTTCTTC.

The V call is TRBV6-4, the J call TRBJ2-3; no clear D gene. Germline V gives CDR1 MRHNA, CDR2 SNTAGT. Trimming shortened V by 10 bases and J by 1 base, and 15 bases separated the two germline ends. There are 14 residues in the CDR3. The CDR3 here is CATQHLEGTDTQYF. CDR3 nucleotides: TGTGCCACCCAACACCTCGAAGGCACAGATACGCAGTATTTT.

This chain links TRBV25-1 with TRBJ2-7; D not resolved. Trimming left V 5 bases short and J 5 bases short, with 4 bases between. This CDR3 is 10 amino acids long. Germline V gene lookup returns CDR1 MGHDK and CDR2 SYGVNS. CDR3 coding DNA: TGTGCCAGCAGTCTCCACGAGCAGTACTTC. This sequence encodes CASSLHEQYF.

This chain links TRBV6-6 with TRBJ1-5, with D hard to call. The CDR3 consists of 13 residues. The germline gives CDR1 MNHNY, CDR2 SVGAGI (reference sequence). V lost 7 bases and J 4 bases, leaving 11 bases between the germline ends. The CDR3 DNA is TGTGCCAGCACAAGTTCACGGAATCAGCCCCAGCATTTT. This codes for CASTSSRNQPQHF.

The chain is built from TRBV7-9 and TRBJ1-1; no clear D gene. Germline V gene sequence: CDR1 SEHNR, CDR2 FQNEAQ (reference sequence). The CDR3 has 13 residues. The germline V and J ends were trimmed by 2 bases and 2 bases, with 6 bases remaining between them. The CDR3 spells CASSLKSNTEAFF. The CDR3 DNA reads TGTGCCAGCAGCTTAAAGAGCAACACTGAAGCTTTCTTT.

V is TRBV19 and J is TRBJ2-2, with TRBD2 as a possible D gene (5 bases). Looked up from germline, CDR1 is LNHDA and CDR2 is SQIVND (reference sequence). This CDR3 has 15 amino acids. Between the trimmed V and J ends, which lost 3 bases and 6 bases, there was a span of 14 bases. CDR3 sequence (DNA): TGTGCCAGTAGTATGCGGTACGGGAAAGCCGGGGAGCTGTTTTTT. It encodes CASSMRYGKAGELFF.

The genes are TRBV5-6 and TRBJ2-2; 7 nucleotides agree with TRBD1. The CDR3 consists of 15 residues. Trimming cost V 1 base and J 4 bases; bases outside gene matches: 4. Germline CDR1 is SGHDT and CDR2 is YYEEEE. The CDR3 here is CASSLLDRSTGELFF. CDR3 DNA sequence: TGTGCCAGCAGCTTGCTGGACAGGTCCACCGGGGAGCTGTTTTTT. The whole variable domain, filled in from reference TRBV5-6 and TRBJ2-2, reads DAGVTQSPTHLIKTRGQQVTLRCSPKSGHDTVSWYQQALGQGPQFIFQYYEEEERQRGNFPDRFSGHQFPNYSSELNVNALLLGDSALYLCASSLLDRSTGELFFGEGSRLTVL.

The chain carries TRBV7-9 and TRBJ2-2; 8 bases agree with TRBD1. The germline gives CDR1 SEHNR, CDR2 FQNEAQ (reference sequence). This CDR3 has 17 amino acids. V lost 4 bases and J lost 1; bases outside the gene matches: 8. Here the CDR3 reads CASSSRSGGWNTGELFF. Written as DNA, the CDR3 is TGTGCCAGCAGCTCCAGGTCAGGGGGCTGGAACACCGGGGAGCTGTTTTTT.

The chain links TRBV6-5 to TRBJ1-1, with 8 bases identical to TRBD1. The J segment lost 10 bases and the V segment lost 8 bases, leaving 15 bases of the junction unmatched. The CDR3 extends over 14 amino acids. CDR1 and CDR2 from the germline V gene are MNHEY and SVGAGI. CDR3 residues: CASVPIDRGGGAFF. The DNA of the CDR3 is TGTGCCAGCGTACCTATTGACAGGGGAGGGGGAGCTTTCTTT.

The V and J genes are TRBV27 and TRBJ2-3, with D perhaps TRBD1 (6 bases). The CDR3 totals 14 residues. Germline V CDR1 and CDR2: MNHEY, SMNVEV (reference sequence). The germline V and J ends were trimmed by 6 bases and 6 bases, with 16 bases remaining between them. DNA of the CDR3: TGTGCCAGCAGGAGACAGGCGAATAGGGATACGCAGTATTTT. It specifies CASRRQANRDTQYF.

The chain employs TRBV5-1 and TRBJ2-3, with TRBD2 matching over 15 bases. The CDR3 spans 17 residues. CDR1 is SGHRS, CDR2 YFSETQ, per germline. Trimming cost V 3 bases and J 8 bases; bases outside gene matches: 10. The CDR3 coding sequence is TGCGCCAGCAGCTCAGGACTAGCGGGGGGGCCTAAATCTACGCAGTATTTT. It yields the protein CASSSGLAGGPKSTQYF.

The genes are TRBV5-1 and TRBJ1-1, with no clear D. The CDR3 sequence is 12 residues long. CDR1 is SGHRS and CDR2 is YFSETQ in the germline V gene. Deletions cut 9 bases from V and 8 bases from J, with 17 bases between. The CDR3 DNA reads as TGCGCCACCAAAGCCAATACCGGGGAAGCTTTCTTT. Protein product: CATKANTGEAFF.

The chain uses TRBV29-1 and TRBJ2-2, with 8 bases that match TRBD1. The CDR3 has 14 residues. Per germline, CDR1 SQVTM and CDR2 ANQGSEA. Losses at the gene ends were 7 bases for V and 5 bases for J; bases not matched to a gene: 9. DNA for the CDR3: TGCAGCGCTAAATCAGGGGGCGAGACCGGGGAGCTGTTTTTT. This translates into CSAKSGGETGELFF.

The CDR3 loop is CASSHNRDRGGSGNEQFF. The CDR3 DNA is TGTGCCAGTAGTCACAACCGGGACAGGGGAGGTAGCGGCAATGAGCAGTTCTTC. V usage is TRBV19 and J usage is TRBJ2-1; the match to TRBD1 covers 10 bases. The J segment lost 6 bases and the V segment lost 5 bases, leaving 16 bases of the junction unmatched. This CDR3 comprises 18 residues. CDR1 LNHDA and CDR2 SQIVND come from the germline V gene (reference sequence).

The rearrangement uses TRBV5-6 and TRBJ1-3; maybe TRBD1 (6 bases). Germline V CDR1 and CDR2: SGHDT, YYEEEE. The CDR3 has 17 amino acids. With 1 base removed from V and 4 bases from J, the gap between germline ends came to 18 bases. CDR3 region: CASSLFRGFGGGNTIYF. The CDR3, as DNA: TGTGCCAGCAGCTTGTTTCGAGGCTTTGGGGGCGGAAACACCATATATTTT.

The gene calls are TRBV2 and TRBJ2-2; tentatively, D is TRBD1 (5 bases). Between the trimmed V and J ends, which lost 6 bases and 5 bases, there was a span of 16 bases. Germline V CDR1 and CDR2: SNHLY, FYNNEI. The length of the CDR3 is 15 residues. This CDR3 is CASRAQGAVTGELFF. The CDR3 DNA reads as TGTGCCAGCAGGGCCCAGGGTGCGGTTACCGGGGAGCTGTTTTTT.

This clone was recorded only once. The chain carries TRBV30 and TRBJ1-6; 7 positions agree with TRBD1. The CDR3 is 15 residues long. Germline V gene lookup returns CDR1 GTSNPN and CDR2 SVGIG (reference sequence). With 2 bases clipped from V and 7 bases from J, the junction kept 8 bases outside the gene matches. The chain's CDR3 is CAWSHPTGYNSPLHF. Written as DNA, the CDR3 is TGTGCCTGGAGTCACCCGACAGGGTACAATTCACCCCTCCACTTT.

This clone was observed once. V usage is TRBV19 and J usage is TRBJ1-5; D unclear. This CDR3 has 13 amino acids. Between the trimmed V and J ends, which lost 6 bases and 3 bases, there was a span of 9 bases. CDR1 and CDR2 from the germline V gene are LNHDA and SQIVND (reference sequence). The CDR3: CASRQAINQPQHF. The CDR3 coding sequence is TGTGCCAGTAGGCAGGCGATCAATCAGCCCCAGCATTTT.

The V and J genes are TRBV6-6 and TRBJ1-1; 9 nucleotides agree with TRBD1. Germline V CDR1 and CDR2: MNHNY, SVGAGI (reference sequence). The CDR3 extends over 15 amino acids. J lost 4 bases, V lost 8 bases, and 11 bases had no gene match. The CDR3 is CASSHRQGGSTEAFF. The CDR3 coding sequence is TGTGCCAGCTCTCATCGACAGGGGGGGAGCACTGAAGCTTTCTTT.